Here is one T cell receptor beta chain with its context. Its antigen remains undetermined. There are no base qualities to consult, and no much larger clone falls within one base. The CDR3 runs 15 residues from the cysteine to the phenylalanine. Of all the DNA, just the CDR3 is kept, 45 bases in frame from base 1. The germline V gene yields SGHRS for CDR1 and YFSETQ for CDR2. V is pruned by 4 bases and J by 5 bases, leaving 8 bases of the junction without a gene match. The roughly 37 donors, aged about 6 to 95 years, were systemically healthy Caucasian individuals from Russia. Each donor gave around 9.5 milliliters of peripheral blood, collected into EDTA-treated Vacutainer tubes. Ficoll-Paque density-gradient centrifugation was used to isolate PBMCs, with at least 7 million per sample. Total RNA, at least 6 micrograms per sample, was extracted from PBMCs with Trizol reagent. Naive CD45RAhigh/CD27high T cell percentages were measured by flow cytometry on a PBMC aliquot from every donor.

The library was built by means of 5' RACE. This sample was sequenced with an Illumina HiSeq 2500. A second PCR of roughly 7 to 11 cycles was performed with a sample-barcoded 5' primer and a J-beta primer mix. Each TCR beta cDNA molecule received a unique molecular identifier from a template-switch 5' adaptor carrying 12 random nucleotides. At least 3 million CDR3-containing paired-end reads were obtained from each sample. First-strand cDNA was synthesized from all RNA with the Mint cDNA synthesis kit, primed by a TRBC-specific oligonucleotide. After uracil-DNA glycosylase treatment, a first 18-cycle PCR used universal primers M1SS and BC2_uni_R on all cDNA. The authors' pipeline ran thus. For normalization, 1 million high-quality reads, each with a distinct molecular identifier, were randomly selected from each sample. Reads with shared molecular identifiers were discarded instead of being binned into consensus sequences. MiTCR, run with a Q25 quality threshold and the strictest error-elimination algorithm, handled CDR3 identification, clonotype clustering and error correction. Lower-bound total TCR beta diversity was estimated with a nonparametric unseen species model using Euler transformation. TCRdb cleaned the public reads at Q25 with fastp, built clones with MiXCR and kept in-frame beta chains. Each record represents a unique CDR3 protein, reported with the most common genes and DNA among its rows. The V and J calls and clone size are TCRdb's, not the authors'. This sample comprises some 790,000 distinct CDR3 sequences, around 28% of them detected only once. The ten biggest clones cover approximately 15% of the sample.

The data were taken from a study of blood T cells in healthy people across ages (dated by TCRdb to about 2015). Turning to the overall study: Template switching captured roughly one uniquely barcoded TCR beta cDNA molecule per two T cells in model experiments. To track age-related changes in TCR beta repertoire diversity, the study relied on deep sequencing normalized with unique cDNA molecular identifiers. The donors were divided into four age groups: young (average around 16 years), middle-aged (approximately 39), aged (around 67) and long-lived (roughly 82). To avoid experimental bias, donors of different ages were randomly spread across the sequencing lanes. Two additional independent replicas of 1 million unique cDNA reads from the same blood draw were analyzed for two donors (one aged 18 to 29 and one aged 80 or older).

The paper's findings and limits, for the study overall: Observed TCR beta diversity correlated strongly with the percentage of naive T cells measured by flow cytometry. Observed TCR beta diversity per million T cells fell roughly linearly with age, and a significant reduction was already apparent by age about 36. Compared with the aged group, the long-lived group had more naive CD4+ T cells, fewer expanded clones and increased TCR diversity, suggesting age selection. Estimates of total diversity based on one million sequenced T cells were considered lower bounds and underestimates. Conclusive comparison of naive and antigen-experienced compartments was prevented by the profiling of bulk unsorted PBMCs. Because the CMV infection status of the donors was unknown, age-related changes in expanded clonotypes may potentially have been confounded.

The source material was blood. The sequence derives from a woman aged 80 or older in good health. This receptor chain uses TRBV5-1 and TRBJ2-1; 8 middle bases align to TRBD2. The base sequence is TGCGCCAGCAGCGTAAGACTAGCGAGAGACAATGAGCAGTTCTTC. This encodes CASSVRLARDNEQFF.